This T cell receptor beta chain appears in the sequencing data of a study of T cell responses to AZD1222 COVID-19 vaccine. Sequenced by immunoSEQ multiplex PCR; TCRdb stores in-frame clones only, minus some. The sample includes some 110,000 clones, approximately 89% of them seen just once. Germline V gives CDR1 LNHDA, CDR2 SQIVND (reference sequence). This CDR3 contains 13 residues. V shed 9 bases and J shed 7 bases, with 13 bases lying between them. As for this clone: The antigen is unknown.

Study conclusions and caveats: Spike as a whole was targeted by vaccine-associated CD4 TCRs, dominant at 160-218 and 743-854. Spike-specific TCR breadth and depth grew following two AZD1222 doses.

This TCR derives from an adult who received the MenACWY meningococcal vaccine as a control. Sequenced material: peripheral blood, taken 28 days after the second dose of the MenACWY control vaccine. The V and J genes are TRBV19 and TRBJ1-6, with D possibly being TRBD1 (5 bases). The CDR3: CASRDSRNSPLHF. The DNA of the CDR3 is TGTGCCAGCCGGGACTCTCGCAATTCACCCCTCCACTTT.